Each of the 29 T cell receptor beta chains below was sequenced from the same sample in a study of T-cell memory formation after mild COVID-19 (dated by TCRdb to the early 2020s). Library creation used 5' RACE. The sequencer was an Illumina NovaSeq 6000. Starting from the raw public reads, TCRdb applied fastp trimming at Q25, assembled clones with MiXCR and retained in-frame beta chains. For every CDR3 protein sequence, its rows merge into one entry that carries the most common genes and DNA. Within this sample are approximately 150,000 distinct CDR3 sequences, with about 19% of them counted one time only. The ten largest clones take up around 2.4% of the sample. The specimen sequenced was PBMCs or a T cell subset sorted from them (not recorded which). The source is an adult woman who had mild COVID-19 (a few samples of this study predate the infection). The sample titles of this study are shuffled in the database, so cell type and time point are left out; the donor was told from shared clones.

The chain uses TRBV18 and TRBJ1-5; 10 bases map to TRBD1. Germline V gene sequence: CDR1 KGHSH, CDR2 LQKENI. The CDR3 is 16 amino acids. Trimming at V came to 6 bases and at J to 7 bases, leaving 12 bases not matched to a gene. CDR3: CASSPGTGAMGQPQHF. The CDR3 DNA sequence: TGTGCCAGCTCCCCCGGGACAGGGGCCATGGGGCAGCCCCAGCATTTT.

This clonotype has only a few counts. In DNA, the CDR3 is TGCAGTGCCAGCCCGACGGGACAGGGATATGGCTACACCTTC. Translating it yields CSASPTGQGYGYTF. The chain joins TRBV20-1 to TRBJ1-2; TRBD1 matches 9 bases. The CDR3 covers 14 residues. The trim removed 6 bases at V and 5 bases at J, leaving 10 bases unmatched. CDR1 and CDR2 from the germline V gene are DFQATT and SNEGSKA (reference sequence).

In its sample, this clonotype was seen once. This chain joins TRBV19 and TRBJ1-2; no reliable D call. Trimming left V 5 bases short and J 1 base short, with 11 bases between. This CDR3 is 14 amino acids long. The germline CDR1 and CDR2 sequences are LNHDA and SQIVND (reference sequence). CDR3 sequence: CASSPTARNYGYTF. The CDR3 nucleotides read TGTGCCAGTAGTCCTACAGCCCGTAACTATGGCTACACCTTC.

The chain links TRBV30 to TRBJ1-2; unclear D gene. Germline V gene lookup returns CDR1 GTSNPN and CDR2 SVGIG (reference sequence). CDR3 length equals 15 residues. V lost 0 bases and J 4 bases, leaving 15 bases between the germline ends. The CDR3 reads CAWSVRGLHAYGYTF. In DNA, the CDR3 is TGTGCCTGGAGTGTACGAGGCCTACACGCCTATGGCTACACCTTC.

This clonotype appeared a few times. V usage is TRBV20-1 and J usage is TRBJ2-5, with 11 bases matching TRBD2. CDR3 length: 16 residues. Germline trimming cut 0 bases from V and 5 bases from J; bases unmatched to any gene: 8. CDR1 DFQATT and CDR2 SNEGSKA come from the germline V gene (reference sequence). CDR3 amino acids: CSARDLLAGGVETQYF. DNA for the CDR3: TGCAGTGCTAGAGATCTCCTAGCGGGAGGCGTGGAGACCCAGTACTTC.

This clonotype turned up a few times. The chain is built from TRBV7-8 and TRBJ1-2; D call uncertain. Germline CDR1 is SGHVS and CDR2 is FQNEAQ. V lost 0 bases and J lost 2, with 13 bases in between. This CDR3 is built from 16 residues. CDR3 in amino acids: CASSLALMDRNYGYTF. CDR3 nucleotide sequence: TGTGCCAGCAGCTTAGCCCTTATGGACCGAAACTATGGCTACACCTTC.

The table lists this clonotype with a few counts. The chain is built from TRBV27 and TRBJ2-5; TRBD2 aligns across 8 bases. The CDR3 spans 15 residues. From germline, CDR1 is MNHEY and CDR2 SMNVEV (reference sequence). After removal of 0 bases from V and 5 bases from J, the junction contained 5 bases not matched to a gene. CDR3 residues: CASSLSGLASETQYF. The CDR3 DNA reads as TGTGCCAGCAGTTTATCCGGACTAGCCTCGGAGACCCAGTACTTC.

The table lists this clonotype with a few counts. V is TRBV24-1 and J is TRBJ2-2; 8 positions match TRBD2. Germline-derived CDR1 and CDR2 are KGHDR and SFDVKD. The CDR3 runs to 15 residues. V gave up 4 bases and J gave up 6 bases; unmatched junction bases: 6. As DNA, the CDR3 is TGTGCCACCAGTGACCGTGGGACTAGGGCCGGGGAGCTGTTTTTT. Encoded protein: CATSDRGTRAGELFF.

The CDR3 DNA is TGTGCCACCACGTACGGACAACCTGGAAACACCATATATTTT. Amino acids: CATTYGQPGNTIYF. This rearrangement joins TRBV2 to TRBJ1-3, with TRBD1 as a possible D gene (5 bases). Trimming pared 10 bases from V and 2 bases from J, leaving 15 bases between. The V gene's germline CDR1 is SNHLY and CDR2 FYNNEI. This CDR3 region has 14 residues.

The J gene is TRBJ2-5, the V gene TRBV5-1, with a weak D call TRBD1 (5 bases). Germline V gene sequence: CDR1 SGHRS, CDR2 YFSETQ. The CDR3 covers 15 residues. Between the trimmed V and J ends, which lost 0 bases and 4 bases, there was a span of 13 bases. The CDR3 DNA follows: TGCGCCAGCAGCTTGGGGCAGGGATTAAGAGAGACCCAGTACTTC. Residues: CASSLGQGLRETQYF.

This chain links TRBV7-8 with TRBJ1-2, with no clear D. This CDR3 comprises 13 residues. With 2 bases removed from V and 8 bases from J, the gap between germline ends came to 12 bases. Germline V gene lookup returns CDR1 SGHVS and CDR2 FQNEAQ. The DNA of the CDR3 is TGTGCCAGCAGCTTAACCTCGGTGAGCGGCTACACCTTC. Protein sequence: CASSLTSVSGYTF.

This clonotype was counted many times. The rearrangement uses TRBV5-1 and TRBJ2-1; 7 nucleotides line up with TRBD2. The CDR3 is 14 amino acids. Germline-derived CDR1 and CDR2 are SGHRS and YFSETQ. The ends lost 4 bases at V and 0 bases at J; junction bases unmatched: 1. CDR3 sequence (DNA): TGCGCCAGCAGCCTAGCGGACTCCTACAATGAGCAGTTCTTC. The encoded protein is CASSLADSYNEQFF.

A few counts support this clonotype. The chain combines TRBV7-2 with TRBJ2-5; tentatively, D is TRBD2 (5 bases). V lost 1 base, J lost 5 bases, and 8 bases lay in between. The CDR3 runs to 13 residues. Germline V gives CDR1 SGHTA, CDR2 FQGNSA. CDR3 nucleotide sequence: TGTGCCAGCAGCTTAGGAGGGTACGAGACCCAGTACTTC. Encoded protein: CASSLGGYETQYF.

The rearrangement joins TRBV27 to TRBJ2-1; 11 bases align to TRBD2. After removal of 3 bases from V and 8 bases from J, the junction contained 6 bases not matched to a gene. The CDR3 consists of 15 residues. Looked up from germline, CDR1 is MNHEY and CDR2 is SMNVEV (reference sequence). CDR3 sequence reads: CASSLGSGGAYEQFF. The CDR3 bases are TGTGCCAGCAGTTTGGGTAGCGGGGGGGCCTATGAGCAGTTCTTC.

This clonotype was detected a few times. The chain combines TRBV5-5 with TRBJ2-3; tentatively, D is TRBD1 or TRBD2 (5 bases each). The V gene's germline CDR1 is SGHKS and CDR2 YYEKEE (reference sequence). V lost 0 bases and J 2 bases, leaving 13 bases between the germline ends. The CDR3 loop spans 16 amino acids. CDR3 in DNA: TGTGCCAGCAGCTTGGGGGGACGGCCACTCACAGATACGCAGTATTTT. As protein: CASSLGGRPLTDTQYF.

The table lists this clonotype with a few counts. This rearrangement joins TRBV7-2 to TRBJ1-1; no definite D call. Germline assignment: CDR1 SGHTA and CDR2 FQGNSA. The V end lost 1 base, the J end lost 1 base, and 10 bases lay between the germline ends. CDR3 size: 15 residues. The CDR3 nucleotides are TGTGCCAGCAGCTTAGATGGACTCTCGAACACTGAAGCTTTCTTT. It codes for CASSLDGLSNTEAFF.

The chain links TRBV28 to TRBJ2-1, with D unresolved. This CDR3 is 12 amino acids long. The V and J ends lost 2 bases and 7 bases respectively, with 6 bases between them. Germline V lookup: CDR1 MDHEN, CDR2 SYDVKM. The DNA of the CDR3 is TGTGCCAGCAGTTTAACCAGAAATGAGCAGTTCTTC. Residues: CASSLTRNEQFF.

This clonotype was seen a handful of times. The chain links TRBV6-2 or TRBV6-3 to TRBJ2-6; D not certain. The V and J ends lost 3 bases and 4 bases respectively, with 19 bases between them. The germline V gene has CDR1 MNHEY and CDR2 SVGEGT. This CDR3 has 18 amino acids. The CDR3 is CASSYRWAVIPGANVLTF. In DNA, the CDR3 is TGTGCCAGCAGTTATCGGTGGGCAGTAATTCCCGGGGCCAACGTCCTGACTTTC.

This chain joins TRBV5-1 and TRBJ2-7, with TRBD1 matching over 9 bases. CDR3 length equals 16 residues. V was pared by 0 bases and J by 4 bases, with 8 bases of the junction left unmatched. CDR1 is SGHRS and CDR2 is YFSETQ in the germline V gene. Here the CDR3 DNA reads TGCGCCAGCAGCTTGGCCGGACAGGGGACAACTTACGAGCAGTACTTC. Its translation is CASSLAGQGTTYEQYF.

The sample holds a few counts of this clonotype. The chain combines TRBV20-1 with TRBJ1-1; the D is unclear. V shed 4 bases and J shed 4 bases, with 13 bases lying between them. This CDR3 is built from 13 residues. Germline V gene sequence: CDR1 DFQATT, CDR2 SNEGSKA (reference sequence). The CDR3 DNA sequence: TGCAGTGCTACCAAATACCGGGGCACTGAAGCTTTCTTT. Amino acid sequence: CSATKYRGTEAFF.

The genes are TRBV24-1 and TRBJ2-7; possibly TRBD2 for D (5 bases). V lost 5 bases and J 3 bases, leaving 10 bases between the germline ends. CDR1 is KGHDR and CDR2 is SFDVKD in the germline V gene. The CDR3 is 13 amino acids. The CDR3 sequence: CATSGTPSYEQYF. As DNA, the CDR3 is TGTGCCACCAGTGGGACTCCCAGCTACGAGCAGTACTTC.

This chain uses TRBV2 with TRBJ2-4; TRBD2 might be the D (5 bases). Trimming stripped 2 bases from V and 2 bases from J, with 10 bases between. CDR3 length equals 15 residues. Germline V gene data show CDR1 as SNHLY and CDR2 as FYNNEI. CDR3 sequence reads: CASSERGVPKNIQYF. CDR3 nucleotide sequence: TGTGCCAGCAGTGAACGGGGTGTTCCCAAAAACATTCAGTACTTC.

This chain links TRBV20-1 with TRBJ2-7, with TRBD2 identical over 10 bases. CDR1 is DFQATT and CDR2 is SNEGSKA in the germline V gene (reference sequence). The CDR3 has 15 amino acids. Trimming at V came to 3 bases and at J to 2 bases, leaving 7 bases not matched to a gene. CDR3 residues: CSARVGLAGAYEQYF. Written as DNA, the CDR3 is TGCAGTGCTAGGGTAGGTCTAGCGGGAGCCTACGAGCAGTACTTC.

V is TRBV9 and J is TRBJ2-5, with 8 bases lining up with TRBD2. This CDR3 has 16 amino acids. The junction had 8 bases not matched to a gene; V was cut back by 0 bases and J by 4 bases. The V gene's germline CDR1 is SGDLS and CDR2 YYNGEE. CDR3 nucleotides: TGTGCCAGCAGCGTAGCCGGGGGGGCCTCTCGAGAGACCCAGTACTTC. Translation: CASSVAGGASRETQYF.

This clonotype turned up a few times. The chain couples TRBV7-3 to TRBJ2-1; 7 nucleotides agree with TRBD1. Germline V gene sequence: CDR1 SGHTA, CDR2 FQGTGA. After removal of 3 bases from V and 13 bases from J, the junction contained 6 bases not matched to a gene. The length of the CDR3 is 12 residues. This CDR3 reads CASSFGQGEQFF. CDR3 coding DNA: TGTGCCAGCAGCTTCGGTCAGGGGGAACAGTTCTTC.

The rearrangement joins TRBV9 to TRBJ2-7; TRBD2 matches at 11 bases. Germline CDR1 and CDR2: SGDLS and YYNGEE. Trimming removed 7 bases from V and 5 bases from J; junction bases left unmatched: 11. CDR3 size: 15 residues. The CDR3 bases are TGTGCCAGCGCAGTGTTAGCGGGAGGGCCCCACGAGCAGTACTTC. Translated: CASAVLAGGPHEQYF. The full variable domain, completed using reference TRBV9 and TRBJ2-7, is DSGVTQTPKHLITATGQRVTLRCSPRSGDLSVYWYQQSLDQGLQFLIQYYNGEERAKGNILERFSAQQFPDLHSELNLSSLELGDSALYFCASAVLAGGPHEQYFGPGTRLTVT.

In this sample, this clonotype turned up a few times. V is TRBV6-5 and J is TRBJ2-5, with 10 positions matching TRBD1. Germline V gives CDR1 MNHEY, CDR2 SVGAGI. The length of the CDR3 is 15 residues. The J segment lost 5 bases and the V segment lost 0 bases, leaving 3 bases of the junction unmatched. DNA of the CDR3: TGTGCCAGCAGTTACTCGAGGACAGGGGGGGAGACCCAGTACTTC. Its protein product is CASSYSRTGGETQYF.

This clonotype was detected only a few times. The chain recombines TRBV15 with TRBJ1-1; D is perhaps TRBD1 (6 bases). The CDR3 runs to 18 residues. Trimming stripped 0 bases from V and 8 bases from J, with 25 bases between. Germline V CDR1 and CDR2: LNHNV, YYDKDF (reference sequence). CDR3 in DNA: TGTGCCACCAGCAGAGAAAAAGAGGGTTCGACGCAACAGGGAGAAGCTTTCTTT. Protein: CATSREKEGSTQQGEAFF.

This clonotype was seen a handful of times. The chain couples TRBV7-2 to TRBJ2-7; 12 bases match TRBD2. Germline trimming cut 3 bases from V and 0 bases from J; bases unmatched to any gene: 9. This CDR3 region has 18 residues. The germline CDR1 and CDR2 sequences are SGHTA and FQGNSA. The CDR3 DNA follows: TGTGCCAGCAGCTTTACAGGACTAGCGGGGACCGTCTCCTACGAGCAGTACTTC. It translates to CASSFTGLAGTVSYEQYF.